This TCR beta chain was sequenced for a study of beta chain features in type 1 diabetes (dated by TCRdb to 2016 to 2018). For the study in its entirety: Mean age, gender distribution, total cell number and subset yield were not different between patients and healthy donors. Across all samples, around 99 million sorted cells were examined, and cell number per subset correlated strongly with RNA yield. In the study, recently diagnosed type 1 diabetes patients and matched healthy donors were compared on the TCRB repertoires of their sorted circulating CD4+ T cell subsets. Regulatory and stem cell-like memory subsets were obtained from only 8 patients and roughly eight healthy donors, while naive and central memory subsets were obtained from all 30 or so donors.

Each donor gave one peripheral blood draw, roughly 120 mL on average, collected into heparinised tubes. Using a panel that included CD45RO, CCR7, CD25, CD127, CD95 and CD27, naive, central memory, regulatory and stem cell-like memory CD4+ T cells were sorted on a BD FACSAria II. Every sorted population had a purity above 95%. PBMCs were separated immediately by Lymphoprep density gradient centrifugation and were stained directly, without being cultured. To minimize batch effects, samples were stained and sorted in pairs, one healthy donor with one patient per experiment. The High Capacity cDNA Reverse Transcription Kit was used to reverse transcribe all of the isolated RNA, meaning that expressed TCRB transcripts were what got sequenced. Deep immunoSEQ sequencing was applied to naive, central memory and regulatory T cell samples, giving an average of roughly 3.5 million total reads per sample. Sorted cells were lysed in RLT buffer and RNA was extracted with DNase-treated RNeasy Micro or Mini kits, depending on cell number. To prevent cross-contamination, each cell subset was processed individually, whereas patient and healthy donor samples were processed jointly. TCRB sequences were amplified from cDNA with the immunoSEQ multiplex PCR, producing 87-bp fragments spanning the CDR3 region. Sequencing of the amplicons was done on the Illumina HiSeq platform. Under the source paper's analysis protocol: PCR bias was computationally corrected using synthetic template baselines, reads within Hamming distance 2 were collapsed, and singletons that could not be merged were discarded. Reads were aligned to IMGT to assign V, D and J genes, CDR3 length, and insertions or deletions at six rearrangement sites. Within each subset, clonotype counts were normalized to sorted cell number, and only after that were true diversity and Gini coefficients computed with the tcR R package. The overlap coefficient, calculated on TCRB nucleotide sequences, was used to measure repertoire sharing. Out-of-frame TCRB sequences from naive cells were analyzed as a proxy for the pre-selection repertoire. TCRdb stores this immuneACCESS table with in-frame sequences only. Part of the clones is absent; in the studies checked, under half of the shortfall reflects unresolved V genes, and no reason is known for the rest. That table furnishes V, J and clone size, whereas the DNA furnished D and trimming. In this sample the table shows 600,000 or so clones, about an eighth of which occur a single time. The top ten hold 0.04% of the sample.

There are a few counts of this clone. Its antigen specificity is not known. There are no base qualities to consult, and no much larger clone falls within one base. The study at large found these results: Because cDNA was sequenced instead of genomic DNA, highly expressing activated cells could be over-represented, though the groups showed no difference in activation or CD3 levels. Fewer insertions and more nucleotide deletions at VDJ recombination sites were observed in patients with type 1 diabetes, implying thymic rearrangement abnormalities. Type 1 diabetes patients showed a moderate but significant shortening of TCRB CDR3 length in all four CD4+ subsets. Shorter templates might have been favored by PCR, but patient and control samples were amplified and corrected together, so both groups would have been affected equally by any skew. HLA sub-analyses involved small numbers of individuals, so any influence of HLA type on TCRB rearrangement remained unresolved. Naive, central memory and regulatory TCRB repertoires appeared to be more alike among patients than among healthy donors.

Sample: naive CD4+ T cells from blood. The cell subset or site label corresponds to: true naive CD4+ T cells. The sequence derives from a man younger than 35 with type 1 diabetes.

The nucleotide sequence reads TGTGCCAGCAGCGCGGCTAGTCGGGCCCACGACTCCTACAATGAGCAGTTCTTC. Its translation reads: CASSAASRAHDSYNEQFF. Here the chain combines TRBV5-6 and TRBJ2-1, with an unclear D gene assignment. The CDR3 goes from the cysteine to the phenylalanine over 18 residues. Of all the DNA, just the CDR3 is kept, 54 bases in frame from base 1. Reading the germline V gene gives CDR1 SGHDT and CDR2 YYEEEE. Between the V and J ends, shortened by 4 bases and 0 bases respectively, the junction contains 20 bases.